This section outlines one T cell receptor (beta chain) sequence together with its context. Its matching antigen is unknown. This sample stems from a study of response to subunit inactivated influenza vaccine. In TCRdb, the RT-PCR reads were re-called with MiXCR into one record per CDR3 protein. Of hundreds of thousands of distinct CDR3 sequences listed, approximately 15% are singletons. Study-level points and caveats: The study's authors posited that every seasonal influenza vaccination enlists few new T cells.

V lost 0 bases, J lost 8 bases, and 17 bases lay in between. Germline assignment: CDR1 KGHSH and CDR2 LQKENI. The CDR3 has 16 amino acids. The clonotype comes from a man in his fifties who received an inactivated influenza vaccine. The rearrangement uses TRBV18 and TRBJ2-1; maybe TRBD2 (5 bases). The specimen comprised PBMCs from blood, sampled less than 15 days before vaccination. For the CDR3, the DNA is TGTGCCAGCTCACCACCGGGTCTGGGAGCTTCCGATGAGCAGTTCTTC. It yields the protein CASSPPGLGASDEQFF. The full variable domain, in which reference TRBV18 and TRBJ2-1 provide the parts outside the CDR3, is NAGVMQNPRHLVRRRGQEARLRCSPMKGHSHVYWYRQLPEEGLKFMVYLQKENIIDESGMPKERFSAEFPKEGPSILRIQQVVRGDSAAYFCASSPPGLGASDEQFFGPGTRLTVL.